The 19 T cell receptor beta chains reported below all come from one sample, sequenced in a study of response to subunit inactivated influenza vaccine. TCRdb passed the RT-PCR reads through MiXCR, listing each CDR3 protein once. In the table there are about 520,000 distinct CDR3 sequences, 25% of which are singletons. The specimen comprised CD4+ T cells sorted from PBMCs, sampled roughly 5 days after vaccination. The receptor source for this set is a man in his fifties or sixties who received an inactivated influenza vaccine.

V usage is TRBV15 and J usage is TRBJ2-7; 7 bases map to TRBD1. The germline gives CDR1 LNHNV, CDR2 YYDKDF (reference sequence). There are 14 residues in the CDR3. V lost 5 bases, J lost 3 bases, and 7 bases stayed unmatched. CDR3 residues: CATSEATGNYEQYF. The CDR3 region has the DNA TGTGCCACCAGCGAGGCGACAGGGAACTACGAGCAGTACTTC.

This clonotype was seen only once. This chain joins TRBV7-2 and TRBJ2-7, with a weak D call TRBD2 (5 bases). Germline V gives CDR1 SGHTA, CDR2 FQGNSA. Trimming left V 3 bases short and J 6 bases short, with 18 bases between. The CDR3 is 15 amino acids. CDR3 sequence: CASSLETTTAREQYF. In nucleotides, the CDR3 is TGTGCCAGCAGCTTGGAGACTACCACGGCTCGCGAGCAGTACTTC.

This chain links TRBV27 with TRBJ2-3, with 12 bases lining up with TRBD1. The germline gives CDR1 MNHEY, CDR2 SMNVEV (reference sequence). The CDR3 extends over 19 amino acids. V lost 4 bases to trimming and J lost 7 bases; unmatched junction nucleotides: 18. In DNA, the CDR3 is TGTGCCAGCAGTTACAGACCGGGACAGGGGGCTGTGATCTCTCATACGCAGTATTTT. It is translated as CASSYRPGQGAVISHTQYF.

The chain carries TRBV29-1 and TRBJ2-3; 9 positions match TRBD2. Germline lookup yields CDR1 SQVTM and CDR2 ANQGSEA. The CDR3 sequence is 15 residues long. J gave up 1 base and V 2 bases, and 4 bases lay outside the gene matches. The CDR3 DNA is TGCAGCGTTGAAATTAGCGGGAGAGGCACAGATACGCAGTATTTT. Its translation is CSVEISGRGTDTQYF.

This clonotype was seen a few times. V and J are TRBV29-1 and TRBJ2-1; TRBD2 aligns across 9 bases. Germline V gene data show CDR1 as SQVTM and CDR2 as ANQGSEA. The trim removed 4 bases at V and 4 bases at J, leaving 5 bases unmatched. The CDR3 contains 14 residues. The CDR3 DNA reads as TGCAGCGTTGGTAGCGGGGGAACTTACAATGAGCAGTTCTTC. Translating gives CSVGSGGTYNEQFF.

J is TRBJ2-2 and V is TRBV4-2; D gene uncertain. The CDR3 spans 15 residues. V lost 1 base and J lost 6, with 12 bases in between. The V gene's germline CDR1 is LGHNA and CDR2 YNFKEQ. The CDR3 region is CASSQAGVEAGELFF. The CDR3 DNA reads TGTGCCAGCAGCCAAGCCGGCGTAGAGGCCGGGGAGCTGTTTTTT.

The chain uses TRBV10-2 and TRBJ1-5; no reliable D call. CDR1 and CDR2 from the germline V gene are WSHSY and SAAADI. This CDR3 is 15 amino acids long. Trimming left V 0 bases short and J 4 bases short, with 10 bases between. The CDR3 protein is CASSESLFPNQPQHF. The CDR3 nucleotides read TGCGCCAGCAGTGAGTCTCTATTCCCTAATCAGCCCCAGCATTTT.

This clonotype has only a few counts. The gene calls are TRBV12-3 or TRBV12-4 and TRBJ2-7; TRBD1 matches 8 bases. The J segment lost 0 bases and the V segment lost 3 bases, leaving 7 bases of the junction unmatched. The CDR3 sequence is 16 residues long. In DNA, the CDR3 is TGTGCCAGCAGTTTTTCAACCGGGACAGGCTCCTACGAGCAGTACTTC. Translated, it gives CASSFSTGTGSYEQYF.

The chain links TRBV6-1 to TRBJ2-5, with D maybe TRBD2 (6 bases). This CDR3 comprises 14 residues. Germline CDR1 is MNHNS and CDR2 is SASEGT. With 2 bases removed from V and 1 base from J, the gap between germline ends came to 8 bases. The CDR3 protein is CASSEMGGQETQYF. In DNA, the CDR3 is TGTGCCAGCAGTGAAATGGGGGGCCAAGAGACCCAGTACTTC.

This clonotype was seen many times. The chain employs TRBV3-1 and TRBJ2-1, with D maybe TRBD2 (5 bases). Trimming removed 0 bases at V and 3 bases at J, with 9 bases between. In germline, CDR1 is LGHDT, CDR2 YNNKEL (reference sequence). This CDR3 comprises 15 residues. The DNA of the CDR3 is TGTGCCAGCAGCCAAGACGCGGGTCGCTACAATGAGCAGTTCTTC. It is translated as CASSQDAGRYNEQFF.

The V call is TRBV29-1, the J call TRBJ1-1; TRBD1 aligns across 10 bases. V lost 5 bases to trimming and J lost 4 bases; unmatched junction nucleotides: 7. The CDR3 spans 14 residues. Germline V gives CDR1 SQVTM, CDR2 ANQGSEA. CDR3 residues: CSVCTRTGGTEAFF. The DNA of the CDR3 is TGCAGCGTTTGTACCAGGACAGGGGGCACTGAAGCTTTCTTT.

This clonotype occurred a few times. The chain joins TRBV20-1 to TRBJ2-1; D not certain. Trimming took 7 bases from V and 9 from J, leaving 16 bases between them. This CDR3 spans 12 amino acids. Germline CDR1 DFQATT, CDR2 SNEGSKA (reference sequence). The CDR3 bases are TGCAGTGTCCCGTTAGCTGGCAGTGAGCAGTTCTTC. It codes for CSVPLAGSEQFF.

This clonotype was counted a few times. This chain connects TRBV24-1 to TRBJ2-1, with 9 bases matching TRBD1. CDR1 is KGHDR and CDR2 is SFDVKD in the germline V gene. This CDR3 is built from 17 residues. The V and J ends lost 4 bases and 4 bases, in that order; junction bases with no gene match: 10. The CDR3 coding sequence is TGTGCCACCAGTGAACCTCCGGGACAGGGAAATTACAATGAGCAGTTCTTC. Translating gives CATSEPPGQGNYNEQFF.

In its sample, this clonotype was seen a few times. The chain couples TRBV7-9 to TRBJ2-3, with D possibly TRBD1 on 6 matching bases. V was pared by 6 bases and J by 3 bases, with 10 bases between. In germline, CDR1 is SEHNR, CDR2 FQNEAQ (reference sequence). CDR3 size: 13 residues. The CDR3 DNA reads TGTGCCAGCAGGCCCCAGGGGACAGATACGCAGTATTTT. It translates to CASRPQGTDTQYF.

V is TRBV20-1 and J is TRBJ2-7, with D perhaps matching TRBD2 (5 bases). Germline CDR1 reads DFQATT; CDR2 reads SNEGSKA (reference sequence). The length of the CDR3 is 15 residues. Trimming removed 0 bases at V and 0 bases at J, with 12 bases between. The CDR3 protein is CSARDEGRGSYEQYF. CDR3 in DNA: TGCAGTGCTAGAGATGAGGGCCGGGGCTCCTACGAGCAGTACTTC.

V is TRBV4-1 and J is TRBJ1-6; D might be TRBD1 (6 bases). The CDR3 loop spans 14 amino acids. Trimming shortened V by 0 bases and J by 11 bases, and 11 bases separated the two germline ends. CDR1 is MGHRA, CDR2 YSYEKL, per germline. CDR3: CASSQDQGKPPLHF. The CDR3 DNA sequence: TGCGCCAGCAGCCAAGATCAGGGGAAGCCACCCCTCCACTTT.

The V gene is TRBV4-2, the J gene TRBJ2-7; D may match TRBD1 or TRBD2 (5 bases each). Germline V gene sequence: CDR1 LGHNA, CDR2 YNFKEQ. V was cut by 0 bases and J by 7 bases, with 16 bases left in between. CDR3 size: 15 residues. In DNA form, the CDR3 reads TGTGCCAGCAGCCAAGAGACAGTTAAGTCGGGAGAGCAGTACTTC. It is translated as CASSQETVKSGEQYF.

This clonotype was seen just once. The rearrangement uses TRBV20-1 and TRBJ2-7; D unresolved. Trimming stripped 3 bases from V and 2 bases from J, with 20 bases between. Per the germline V gene, CDR1 is DFQATT and CDR2 is SNEGSKA (reference sequence). The CDR3 runs to 16 residues. In DNA form, the CDR3 reads TGCAGTGCTAGGGCTACGGAAAACTCCCTCCCCTACGAGCAGTACTTC. Protein product: CSARATENSLPYEQYF.

The chain carries TRBV30 and TRBJ2-3; 12 bases fit TRBD2. This CDR3 comprises 15 residues. The V gene end was trimmed by 3 bases and the J gene end by 4 bases; junction bases not matched to a gene: 5. CDR1 is GTSNPN, CDR2 SVGIG, per germline (reference sequence). CDR3 amino acids: CAWSPASGGADTQYF. CDR3 bases: TGTGCCTGGAGCCCCGCTAGCGGGGGGGCAGATACGCAGTATTTT.